This T cell receptor (beta chain) was retrieved from a study of blood T cell repertoires in COVID-19 (dated by TCRdb to 2019 to 2021). In terms of the full investigation: Samples covering the acute and convalescent phases of COVID-19 were provided by collaborators in the United States, Italy and Spain. The prospective study material was composed of cDNA or gDNA derived from T cells, B-cell-depleted T cells, or PBMCs. Deeply sampled blood TCRbeta repertoires from subjects exposed to, actively infected with, or recovered from COVID-19 were included in the dataset. The repertoires were released in a freely available public database meant as a resource for research on the immune response to SARS-CoV-2. Samples were obtained from the ongoing ImmuneRACE study (first 160 participants) and from 1,200 or so subjects provided by 6 global collaborators. Nearly every sample came with metadata listing a de-identified subject ID, COVID-19 status, age in years and sex. Where available, HLA class I and class II types were obtained from metadata supplied by the sample provider rather than from assay-based typing.

TCRbeta CDR3 regions were amplified from genomic DNA by means of the immunoSEQ Assay, a bias-controlled multiplex PCR. In the source study's methods: Nucleated cell counts per sample were estimated from amplification of reference gene primers within the assay. To quantify the absolute abundance of each unique TCRbeta CDR3 rearrangement, sequence reads were collapsed and filtered. Productive Simpson clonality was computed per sample as the square root of Simpson's diversity index over productive rearrangements. TCRdb holds this immuneACCESS table with in-frame rearrangements only. Some clones are missing; in checked studies, unresolved V genes explain under half, and the rest has no known cause. V, J and clone size were drawn from that table, and D and trimming were deduced from the DNA. The sample table records roughly 100,000 clones; 85% of these occur just once. The top ten constitute 1.5% to 2% of the sample.

Overall results and qualifications from the work: Clinical and demographic metadata were provided uncurated, with the amount varying by source and participant.

Whole blood was collected in K2EDTA tubes by collaborating institutions according to the institutions' own protocols. For TCRbeta analysis, collaborator samples were shipped as frozen whole blood, as isolated PBMCs, or as DNA extracted from either sample type. The germline V gene (reference sequence) specifies LNHDA as CDR1 and SQIVND as CDR2. V and J are truncated by 4 bases and 3 bases respectively, leaving an intervening sequence of 12 bases. The CDR3 starts with the cysteine, ends with the phenylalanine, and has 14 residues. CDR3 DNA is the only sequence kept; it has 42 bases, read in frame from the first base. This clone turned up a few times. This clone's antigen is unknown. Base-call qualities are not available, and no considerably larger clone is one nucleotide away.

Recombination linked TRBV19 to TRBJ2-5; TRBD1 is possibly the D segment (6 matching bases). The sample consisted of peripheral blood. The TCR comes from a woman aged 70-85 years with active or convalescent COVID-19. CDR3 loop: CASSTGQDKETQYF. The nucleotide sequence reads as follows: TGTGCCAGTAGTACGGGACAAGACAAAGAGACCCAGTACTTC.